The subject of this entry is one T cell receptor (beta chain). Its antigen specificity is not known. No quality values exist for individual bases; no much larger clone is one base distant. This sample stems from a study of identical twins (dated by TCRdb to between 2015 and 2016). Turning to the overall study: To test whether fetal clonotypes persist, this study deep-sequenced TCR alpha and beta repertoires from monozygotic twins, from unrelated adults of various ages, and from cord blood. To rule out contamination, replicate twin experiments were performed at different times with different library preparation protocols.

All donors were healthy Caucasians. Three pairs of female monozygotic twins, all aged about 18 to 30 years, were included in the twin cohort. Positive isolation kits from Invitrogen were used to isolate CD4+ and CD8+ T cell populations. CDR3 length: 11 amino acids, cysteine to phenylalanine. Just CDR3 DNA is preserved here, 33 bases in frame from base 1. Cut back by 7 bases and 7 bases, the V and J ends lie 8 bases apart. The germline V gene (reference sequence) gives CDR1 as LNHDA and CDR2 as SQIVND. Results and caveats for the whole study, not just this receptor: Out-of-frame TCR alpha sequences shared between twins showed an excess of low generation-probability sequences compared with coincidental sharing between unrelated individuals. Because the same donors could not be followed over many years, conclusions were based on cross-sectional statistical analysis. Fewer insertions were carried by abundant cord blood beta clonotypes; a weaker similar trend was observed in young adult naive repertoires, while no such trend was observed in memory repertoires. A weaker excess of twin sharing was found in beta out-of-frame sequences because the signal-to-noise ratio was lowered by fewer shared sequences. Invariant T cells such as MAIT and iNKT could partly confound zero-insertion analyses, although diverse VJ usage argued against such confounding for most clonotypes. Recombination models systematically underestimated out-of-frame TCR alpha sharing in monozygotic twins but agreed with sharing between unrelated individuals.

Library construction relied on 5' RACE. This sample was sequenced with an Illumina HiSeq 2000. A universal primer binding site was introduced by template switching, and a unique molecular identifier was present in the final cDNA, enabling accurate counting of TCR cDNA molecules. Specific primers in the conserved constant-segment region were used to synthesize first-strand cDNA for the TCR alpha and beta chains. To control for contamination, every cDNA library carried two barcodes: a SMART-Mk sample barcode plus Illumina barcodes. Two successive PCR steps introduced TruSeq adapter sequences along with Illumina sample barcodes. TCR alpha and beta cDNA libraries were sequenced on the Illumina HiSeq platform with custom primers. The study's processing was this. MiGEC was used to process raw reads and extract unique molecular identifiers, and MiXCR was used to find CDR3 positions. For each individual, recombination models were inferred using an EM algorithm with the repgenHMM and IGoR tools. Shared clonotypes were analyzed with the tcR package in R, and sharing was normalized by the product of cloneset sizes. Out-of-frame nonproductive sequences were analyzed to study raw recombination free of thymic and clonal selection effects. TCRdb cleaned the public reads at Q25 with fastp, built clones with MiXCR and kept in-frame beta chains. For every CDR3 protein sequence, its rows merge into one entry that carries the most common genes and DNA. The V and J calls were not made by the authors but by TCRdb's processing. This sample gives 400,000 to 550,000 distinct CDR3 sequences in total; around 15% of them show up just once. Of the sample, around 0.98% falls within the top ten clones.

These same data were also listed under a study on yellow fever vaccine responses in identical twins. The second paper states: The T cell response to vaccination in identical twins was reported by the authors to appear partly convergent and partly personalized. In the study, vaccine-responding T cell clones were precisely tracked in identical twins.

The rearrangement joined TRBV19 to TRBJ2-1, with the D gene not clear enough to name. The sequence came from a woman aged 18 to 35 in good health. Material for sequencing was CD4+ T cells sorted from blood. The CDR3 protein is CASIYRNEQFF. The DNA is as follows: TGTGCCAGTATCTATAGGAATGAGCAGTTCTTC. The full variable domain, completed from the reference TRBV19 and TRBJ2-1 proteins outside the CDR3, reads DGGITQSPKYLFRKEGQNVTLSCEQNLNHDAMYWYRQDPGQGLRLIYYSQIVNDFQKGDIAEGYSVSREKKESFPLTVTSAQKNPTAFYLCASIYRNEQFFGPGTRLTVL.